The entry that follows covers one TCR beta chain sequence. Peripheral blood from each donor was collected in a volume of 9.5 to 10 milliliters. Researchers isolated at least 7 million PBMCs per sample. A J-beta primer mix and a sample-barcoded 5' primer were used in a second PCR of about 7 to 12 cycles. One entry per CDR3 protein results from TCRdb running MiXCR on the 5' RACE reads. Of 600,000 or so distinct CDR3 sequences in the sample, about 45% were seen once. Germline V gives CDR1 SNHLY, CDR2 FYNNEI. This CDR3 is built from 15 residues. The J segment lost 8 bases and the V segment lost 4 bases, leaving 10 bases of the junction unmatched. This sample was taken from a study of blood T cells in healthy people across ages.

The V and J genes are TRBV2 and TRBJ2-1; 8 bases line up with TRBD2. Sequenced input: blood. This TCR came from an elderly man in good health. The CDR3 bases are TGTGCCAGCAGTGCCAGCGGGAGCCTCCGCCATGAGCAGTTCTTC. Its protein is CASSASGSLRHEQFF.